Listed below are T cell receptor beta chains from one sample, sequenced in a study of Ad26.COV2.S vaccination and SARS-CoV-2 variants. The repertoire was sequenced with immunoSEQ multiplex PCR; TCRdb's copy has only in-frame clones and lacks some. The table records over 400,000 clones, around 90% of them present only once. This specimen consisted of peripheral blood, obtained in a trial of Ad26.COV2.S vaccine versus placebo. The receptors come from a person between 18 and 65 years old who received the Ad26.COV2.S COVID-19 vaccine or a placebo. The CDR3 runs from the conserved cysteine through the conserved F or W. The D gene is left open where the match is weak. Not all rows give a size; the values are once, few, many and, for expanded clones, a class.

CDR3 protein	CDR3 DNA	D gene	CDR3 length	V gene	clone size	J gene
CASSPAVARLTTNEKLFF	TGTGCCAGCTCACCGGCCGTCGCCAGACTAACAACTAATGAAAAACTGTTTTTT	NA	18	TRBV18	NA	TRBJ1-4
CASSRQGVRNSPLHF	TGTGCCAGCAGCCGACAGGGAGTTCGTAATTCACCCCTCCACTTT	TRBD1	15	TRBV5-4	NA	TRBJ1-6
CASSLGRSTDTQYF	TGCGCCAGCAGCTTGGGTCGTAGCACAGATACGCAGTATTTT	NA	14	TRBV5-1	once	TRBJ2-3
CASRNGPFNSPLHF	TGTGCCAGCAGAAACGGGCCCTTCAATTCACCCCTCCACTTT	NA	14	TRBV6-5	NA	TRBJ1-6
CASSLRDFQETQYF	TGCGCCAGCAGCCTACGGGACTTCCAAGAGACCCAGTACTTC	NA	14	TRBV5-1	NA	TRBJ2-5
CASSSGHPQGPQETQYF	TGTGCCAGCAGCTCAGGGCATCCCCAAGGGCCGCAAGAGACCCAGTACTTC	NA	17	TRBV7-2	NA	TRBJ2-5
CASSPQGTEQYF	TGTGCCAGCAGCCCTCAGGGGACCGAGCAGTACTTC	NA	12	TRBV5-4	once	TRBJ2-7
CASSVEAGGTDTQYF	TGTGCCAGCAGCGTAGAGGCGGGAGGCACAGATACGCAGTATTTT	TRBD2	15	TRBV9	NA	TRBJ2-3
CASSLPTTGTSGRRVQYF	TGTGCCAGCAGCTTACCGACAACCGGGACTAGCGGGAGAAGGGTGCAGTACTTC	TRBD2	18	TRBV11-2	NA	TRBJ2-7
CATAGEGYEQFF	TGTGCCACCGCGGGAGAGGGGTATGAGCAGTTCTTC	TRBD2	12	TRBV24-1	NA	TRBJ2-1
CASSYDPRLAGGSTYNEQFF	TGTGCCAGCAGTTACGACCCCAGACTAGCGGGAGGGTCCACCTACAATGAGCAGTTCTTC	TRBD2	20	TRBV6-2/TRBV6-3	NA	TRBJ2-1
CASSKISQGDLYGYTF	TGTGCCAGCAGCAAAATCTCACAGGGAGATCTCTATGGCTACACCTTC	NA	16	TRBV21-1	few	TRBJ1-2
CASGSTGSSYNSPLHF	TGTGCCAGCGGATCGACAGGGAGCTCCTATAATTCACCCCTCCACTTT	TRBD1	16	TRBV28	NA	TRBJ1-6
CASSVGTGGSEKLFF	TGTGCCAGCAGCGTAGGGACAGGGGGCTCTGAAAAACTGTTTTTT	TRBD1	15	TRBV9	NA	TRBJ1-4
CASSSRDTGHYEQYF	TGTGCCAGCAGCTCCCGGGACACGGGCCACTACGAGCAGTACTTC	NA	15	TRBV13	NA	TRBJ2-7
CASSFSQGAVFEQFF	TGTGCCAGCAGCTTCTCACAGGGGGCTGTATTTGAGCAGTTCTTC	TRBD1	15	TRBV7-9	NA	TRBJ2-1
CASSLSTHYEQYF	TGTGCCAGCAGTCTAAGCACACACTACGAGCAGTACTTC	NA	13	TRBV12-3/TRBV12-4	NA	TRBJ2-7
CASSLGRREQFF	TGTGCCAGCAGCTTAGGTAGGCGGGAGCAGTTCTTC	NA	12	TRBV7-9	NA	TRBJ2-1
CASSWGFYSREGRNEQFF	TGTGCCAGCAGCTGGGGTTTCTATTCGCGGGAGGGCCGCAATGAGCAGTTCTTC	TRBD2	18	TRBV13	NA	TRBJ2-1
CASRHEGTYNEQFF	TGTGCCAGCAGGCACGAGGGTACCTACAATGAGCAGTTCTTC	NA	14	TRBV27	NA	TRBJ2-1
CASRMGTGIQEQYF	TGCGCCAGCAGGATGGGGACAGGAATTCAAGAGCAGTACTTC	TRBD1	14	TRBV5-1	NA	TRBJ2-7
CASSHPRDGSNTGELFF	TGTGCCAGCAGCCATCCACGGGACGGGTCGAACACCGGGGAGCTGTTTTTT	NA	17	TRBV7-2	NA	TRBJ2-2
CASRDSGTYEQYF	TGTGCCAGCAGAGACAGCGGTACCTACGAGCAGTACTTC	NA	13	TRBV7-2	NA	TRBJ2-7
CASSLEQGLGYSNQPQHF	TGTGCCAGCAGCTTAGAGCAGGGATTGGGTTATAGCAATCAGCCCCAGCATTTT	NA	18	TRBV7-9	few	TRBJ1-5
CASSRGVGTGELFF	TGTGCCAGCAGCAGAGGGGTGGGCACCGGGGAGCTGTTTTTT	NA	14	TRBV11-2	NA	TRBJ2-2
CASSPQGGSYEQYF	TGTGCCAGCTCACCGCAGGGTGGGTCCTACGAGCAGTACTTC	NA	14	TRBV18	NA	TRBJ2-7
CASSDARGGDTQYF	TGTGCCAGCAGTGACGCGCGGGGGGGGGATACGCAGTATTTT	TRBD2	14	TRBV6-4	few	TRBJ2-3